This entry lists 11 T cell receptor beta chains sequenced from one sample in a study of blood T cell repertoires in COVID-19. Repertoires were generated with immunoSEQ multiplex PCR, while TCRdb's copy carries only in-frame clones and drops some. The data contain 210,000 or so clones, over 80% of them singletons. The sample taken for sequencing was peripheral blood. The receptors here all came from a human donor in a cohort sampled during active COVID-19.

The chain is built from TRBV7-2 and TRBJ2-7; no clear D. V gave up 5 bases and J gave up 3 bases, with 17 bases separating them. The germline CDR1 and CDR2 sequences are SGHTA and FQGNSA. The length of the CDR3 is 15 residues. This CDR3 is CASSPDSSALYEQYF. The CDR3 coding sequence is TGTGCCAGCAGCCCTGACTCCTCGGCCCTCTACGAGCAGTACTTC. Using reference TRBV7-2 and TRBJ2-7 for the parts outside the CDR3, the full variable domain is GAGVSQSPSNKVTEKGKDVELRCDPISGHTALYWYRQSLGQGLEFLIYFQGNSAPDKSGLPSDRFSAERTGGSVSTLTIQRTQQEDSAVYLCASSPDSSALYEQYFGPGTRLTVT.

This chain uses TRBV7-9 with TRBJ2-4; 10 positions match TRBD2. The V gene's germline CDR1 is SEHNR and CDR2 FQNEAQ (reference sequence). The trim removed 5 bases at V and 3 bases at J, leaving 1 base unmatched. CDR3 length: 14 amino acids. CDR3 nucleotide sequence: TGTGCCAGCAGCACTAGCGGGGACAAAAACATTCAGTACTTC. It is translated as CASSTSGDKNIQYF.

The chain couples TRBV9 to TRBJ1-1; the D is unclear. CDR3 length equals 13 residues. The germline gives CDR1 SGDLS, CDR2 YYNGEE. With 7 bases removed from V and 0 bases from J, the gap between germline ends came to 10 bases. Here the CDR3 DNA reads TGTGCCAGCGGGGTAGCAGTGAACACTGAAGCTTTCTTT. Protein product: CASGVAVNTEAFF.

The rearrangement joins TRBV28 to TRBJ2-7; 7 bases are shared with TRBD1. V lost 2 bases, J lost 2 bases, and 6 bases stayed unmatched. This CDR3 spans 15 amino acids. The germline CDR1 and CDR2 sequences are MDHEN and SYDVKM. CDR3 sequence reads: CASSLGRGNAYEQYF. The CDR3 DNA sequence: TGTGCCAGCAGTTTAGGCAGGGGGAATGCCTACGAGCAGTACTTC.

The chain combines TRBV4-3 with TRBJ1-4; no firm D call. The germline CDR1 and CDR2 sequences are LGHNA and YSLEER. There are 15 residues in the CDR3. V was cut by 2 bases and J by 2 bases, with 9 bases left in between. CDR3 sequence reads: CASSQLPGTNEKLFF. The DNA for the CDR3 is TGCGCCAGCAGCCAATTACCGGGGACTAATGAAAAACTGTTTTTT.

The chain couples TRBV6-5 to TRBJ1-6, with a possible D match to TRBD1 (5 bases). The germline V gene encodes CDR1 MNHEY and CDR2 SVGAGI. There are 13 residues in the CDR3. V lost 6 bases, J lost 10 bases, and 13 bases lay in between. CDR3 sequence: CASRGGTDSPLHF. In DNA, the CDR3 is TGTGCCAGCAGGGGGGGAACTGACTCACCCCTCCACTTT.

The CDR3 DNA reads TGTGCCAGCAGTTTCTACAGGGGGCAGAACACTGAAGCTTTCTTT. Amino acid sequence: CASSFYRGQNTEAFF. The V and J genes are TRBV27 and TRBJ1-1; 9 bases agree with TRBD1. The V gene's germline CDR1 is MNHEY and CDR2 SMNVEV (reference sequence). Trimming cost V 3 bases and J 1 base; bases outside gene matches: 3. The CDR3 runs to 15 residues.

This clone was seen ten or more times. J is TRBJ1-2 and V is TRBV9; 9 positions agree with TRBD1. The junction had 5 bases not matched to a gene; V was cut back by 3 bases and J by 8 bases. The CDR3 contains 13 residues. The germline V gene has CDR1 SGDLS and CDR2 YYNGEE. This CDR3 is CASSAGDRAGYTF. DNA for the CDR3: TGTGCCAGCAGCGCGGGGGACAGGGCCGGCTACACCTTC.

This rearrangement joins TRBV20-1 to TRBJ2-7; D unclear. V was cut by 4 bases and J by 3 bases, with 7 bases left in between. The CDR3 is made up of 11 amino acids. The germline CDR1 and CDR2 sequences are DFQATT and SNEGSKA (reference sequence). The chain's CDR3 is CSAKRSYEQYF. Written as DNA, the CDR3 is TGCAGTGCTAAACGGAGCTACGAGCAGTACTTC.

This clone was found a few times. This sequence joins TRBV7-9 and TRBJ2-7, with unresolved D. This CDR3 comprises 11 residues. V was trimmed by 3 bases and J by 2 bases, leaving 2 bases between them. Germline CDR1 is SEHNR and CDR2 is FQNEAQ (reference sequence). The DNA for the CDR3 is TGTGCCAGCAGCTTCGCCTACGAGCAGTACTTC. The encoded protein is CASSFAYEQYF.

The chain uses TRBV18 and TRBJ1-5; TRBD1 matches at 10 bases. There are 16 residues in the CDR3. CDR1 is KGHSH, CDR2 LQKENI, per germline. The V segment lost 3 bases and the J segment 7 bases; nucleotides outside the gene matches: 9. The CDR3 coding sequence is TGTGCCAGCTCACCGGGGGGACAGGGGAGGGGACAGCCCCAGCATTTT. Protein: CASSPGGQGRGQPQHF.